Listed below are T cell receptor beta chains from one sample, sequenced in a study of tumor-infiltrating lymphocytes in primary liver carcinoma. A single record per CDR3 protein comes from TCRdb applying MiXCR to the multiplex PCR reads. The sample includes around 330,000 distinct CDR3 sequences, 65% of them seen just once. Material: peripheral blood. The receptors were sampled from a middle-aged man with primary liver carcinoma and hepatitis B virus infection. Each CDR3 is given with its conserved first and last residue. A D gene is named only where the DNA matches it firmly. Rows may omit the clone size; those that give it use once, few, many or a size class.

TGCAGCGTTGAAGATCGGGGTTGGGAGACCCAGTACTTC	CSVEDRGWETQYF	NA	many	TRBJ2-5	TRBV29-1
TGTGCCACCAGTGCGGGGGGAAGGGAGCAGCCCCAGCATTTT	CATSAGGREQPQHF	NA	NA	TRBJ1-5	TRBV24-1
TGTGCCAGCGGCCGTGGTCGGACTAATGAAAAACTGTTTTTT	CASGRGRTNEKLFF	NA	NA	TRBJ1-4	TRBV6-5
TGTGCCAGCAGCTCACCCTCCGGACGGGGCCAACAGCCCCAGCATTTT	CASSSPSGRGQQPQHF	NA	NA	TRBJ1-5	TRBV7-8
TGTGCCAGCAGCTTAGTCAGACGGGGGATGGCTGGGGCCAACGTCCTGAGTTTC	CASSLVRRGMAGANVLSF	NA	NA	TRBJ2-6	TRBV11-2
TGCAGCGTAGCCGTCCAGGGACAGGGTAACTATGGCTACACCTTC	CSVAVQGQGNYGYTF	TRBD1	NA	TRBJ1-2	TRBV29-1
TGTGCCATGCTAGCGGGGGAGCGAGACGAGCAGTACTTC	CAMLAGERDEQYF	TRBD2	NA	TRBJ2-7	TRBV6-5
TGTGCCAGCAGCTTGGAAGGGCGTGGAAACACCATATATTTT	CASSLEGRGNTIYF	NA	NA	TRBJ1-3	TRBV5-4
TGTGCCAGCAGTTCCTTCTACGAGCAGTACTTC	CASSSFYEQYF	NA	many	TRBJ2-7	TRBV12-3/TRBV12-4
TGTGCCAGCGGCTTGTGGGCGGTGCCGGCTAACACTGAAGCTTTCTTT	CASGLWAVPANTEAFF	NA	NA	TRBJ1-1	TRBV5-4
TGCAGCGTTGAAAAGACGGGGGTTAACGAGCGGTACTTC	CSVEKTGVNERYF	NA	NA	TRBJ2-7	TRBV29-1
TGCTCCAGCAGCCAAGCAGGCAGGAGGACCGGGGAGCTGTTTTTT	CSSSQAGRRTGELFF	NA	NA	TRBJ2-2	TRBV4-3
TGTGCCAGCGGGTCCACCGGGACAGGGTTCTCCTACGAGCAGTACTTC	CASGSTGTGFSYEQYF	TRBD1	NA	TRBJ2-7	TRBV5-6
TGCGCCAGCAACCAAGAAGGGACAGGGACCATCGGGGAGCTGTTTTTT	CASNQEGTGTIGELFF	TRBD1	NA	TRBJ2-2	TRBV4-3
TGCAGCGTTGCTCCCTCAGGCGGGCAGTCCCAGCATTTT	CSVAPSGGQSQHF	NA	NA	TRBJ1-5	TRBV29-1
TGCAGCCTGGCCCCATCGGAGGGGAGTTGGATTGAAGCCTTCTTT	CSLAPSEGSWIEAFF	NA	NA	TRBJ1-1	TRBV29-1
TGCAGCGTTGTGTGGGGGACGAAGGACAATGATCAGTTCTTC	CSVVWGTKDNDQFF	NA	NA	TRBJ2-1	TRBV29-1
TGTGCCAGCAGTTTACACAGGGAGCAGTACTTC	CASSLHREQYF	NA	many	TRBJ2-7	TRBV12-3/TRBV12-4
TGTGACAGCAGCCAACCTATGACGGTGAAGAACTACGGCTACACCTTC	CDSSQPMTVKNYGYTF	NA	NA	TRBJ1-2	TRBV11-2
TGTGCCAGCAGTGACGGCGGAAGGAGCGGGAGAGGAGAAGAGACCCAGTACTTC	CASSDGGRSGRGEETQYF	TRBD2	many	TRBJ2-5	TRBV6-1
TGTGCTAGTGCGGCTAGCGGGGGCACAGATACGCAGTATTTT	CASAASGGTDTQYF	TRBD2	many	TRBJ2-3	TRBV12-5
TGCGCCAGCAGCTTAGGCGCAGGGATGGGCACTGAAGCTTTCTTT	CASSLGAGMGTEAFF	NA	NA	TRBJ1-1	TRBV5-1
TGCGCCAGCAGCGAGGTGGGGTATAATTCACCCCTCCACTTT	CASSEVGYNSPLHF	NA	NA	TRBJ1-6	TRBV5-1
TGTGCCAGCAGCCAACGGGGCTCCGGGGCTAACGTCCTGAATTTC	CASSQRGSGANVLNF	NA	NA	TRBJ2-6	TRBV11-2
TGCAGCGTTGATGAGGTAGCAGGTGAGCAGTCCTTC	CSVDEVAGEQSF	NA	NA	TRBJ2-1	TRBV29-1